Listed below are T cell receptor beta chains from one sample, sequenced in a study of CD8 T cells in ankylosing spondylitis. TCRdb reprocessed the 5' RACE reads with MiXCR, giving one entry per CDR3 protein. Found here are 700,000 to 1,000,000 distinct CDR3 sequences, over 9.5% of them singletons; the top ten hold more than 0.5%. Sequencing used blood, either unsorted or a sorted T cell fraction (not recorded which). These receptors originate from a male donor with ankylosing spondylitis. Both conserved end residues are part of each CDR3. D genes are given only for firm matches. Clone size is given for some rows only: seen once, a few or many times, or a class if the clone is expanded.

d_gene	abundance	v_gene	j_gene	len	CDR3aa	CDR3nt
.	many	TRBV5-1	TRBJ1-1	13	CASSEQGNTEAFF	TGTGCCAGCAGTGAACAGGGGAACACTGAAGCTTTCTTT
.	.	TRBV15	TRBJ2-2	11	CATSATRELFF	TGTGCCACCAGCGCCACCCGGGAGCTGTTTTTT
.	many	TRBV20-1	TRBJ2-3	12	CSAYGPPDTQYF	TGCAGTGCTTACGGGCCCCCAGATACGCAGTATTTT
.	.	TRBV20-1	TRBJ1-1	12	CSARDLGTEAFF	TGCAGTGCTAGAGATCTGGGCACTGAAGCTTTCTTT
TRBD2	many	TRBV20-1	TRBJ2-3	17	CSARGGGTASFPDTQYF	TGCAGTGCTAGAGGCGGGGGAACCGCAAGTTTCCCAGATACGCAGTATTTT
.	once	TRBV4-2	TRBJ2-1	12	CASSQATNEQFF	TGTGCCAGCAGCCAAGCAACAAATGAGCAGTTCTTC
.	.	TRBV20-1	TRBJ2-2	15	CSAPGASENTGELFF	TGCAGTGCCCCCGGGGCAAGCGAGAACACCGGGGAGCTGTTTTTT
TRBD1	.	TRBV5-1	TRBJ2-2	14	CASSGTGIAGELFF	TGCGCCAGCAGCGGGACAGGGATAGCCGGGGAGCTGTTTTTT
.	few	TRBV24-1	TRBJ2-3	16	CATSDPQAAHTNTQYF	TGTGCCACCAGTGACCCCCAAGCGGCGCACACGAATACGCAGTATTTT
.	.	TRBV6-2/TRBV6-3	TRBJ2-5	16	CASSYPLGRNQETQYF	TGTGCCAGCAGTTATCCCCTGGGACGGAACCAAGAGACCCAGTACTTC
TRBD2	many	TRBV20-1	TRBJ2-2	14	CSAPRDYLHGELFF	TGCAGTGCTCCTCGGGACTACCTTCACGGGGAGCTGTTTTTT
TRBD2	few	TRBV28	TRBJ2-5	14	CASSTAGERETQYF	TGTGCCAGCAGTACAGCGGGAGAACGTGAGACCCAGTACTTC
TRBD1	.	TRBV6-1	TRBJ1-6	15	CASSPGGAYNSPLHF	TGTGCCAGCAGTCCAGGGGGCGCTTATAATTCACCCCTCCACTTT
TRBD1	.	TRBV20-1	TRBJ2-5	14	CSVTKGAAKETQYF	TGCAGTGTCACCAAGGGGGCGGCCAAAGAGACCCAGTACTTC
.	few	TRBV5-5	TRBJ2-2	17	CASSLGPGAGNTGELFF	TGTGCCAGCAGCTTGGGCCCAGGGGCCGGGAACACCGGGGAGCTGTTTTTT
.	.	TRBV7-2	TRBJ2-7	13	CASGWGAGYEQYF	TGTGCCAGCGGCTGGGGGGCAGGTTACGAGCAGTACTTC
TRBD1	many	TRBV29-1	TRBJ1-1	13	CSVDRVLNTEAFF	TGCAGCGTCGACAGGGTCCTGAACACTGAAGCTTTCTTT
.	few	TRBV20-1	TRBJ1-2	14	CSAPTAQYDYGYTF	TGCAGTGCCCCGACGGCACAGTATGACTATGGCTACACCTTC
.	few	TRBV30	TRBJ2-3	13	CAWSVGNRGTQYF	TGTGCCTGGAGTGTAGGTAATAGAGGTACGCAGTATTTT
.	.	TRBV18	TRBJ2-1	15	CASSPSLGGYNEQFF	TGTGCCAGCTCACCGTCACTGGGGGGCTACAATGAGCAGTTCTTC
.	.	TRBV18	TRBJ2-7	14	CASSPTGLHYEQYF	TGTGCCAGCTCACCTACCGGGCTCCACTACGAGCAGTACTTC
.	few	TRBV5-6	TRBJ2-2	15	CASIQGPTNTGELFF	TGTGCCAGCATTCAAGGGCCCACGAACACCGGGGAGCTGTTTTTT
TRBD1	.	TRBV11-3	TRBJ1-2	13	CASSQRQGDGYTF	TGTGCCAGCAGCCAAAGACAGGGCGATGGCTACACCTTC
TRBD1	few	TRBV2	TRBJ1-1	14	CASSADRGRTEAFF	TGTGCCAGCAGCGCGGACAGGGGACGGACTGAAGCTTTCTTT
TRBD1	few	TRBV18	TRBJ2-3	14	CASSPSGGPDTQYF	TGTGCCAGCTCACCATCAGGGGGCCCGGATACGCAGTATTTT
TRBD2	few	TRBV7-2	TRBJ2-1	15	CASSFTSGGAGEQFF	TGTGCCAGCAGCTTTACTAGCGGGGGGGCAGGTGAGCAGTTCTTC
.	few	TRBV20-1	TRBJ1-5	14	CSARVGKGNQPQHF	TGCAGTGCTAGAGTGGGGAAGGGCAATCAGCCCCAGCATTTT
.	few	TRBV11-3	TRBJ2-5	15	CASSRAGTKQETQYF	TGTGCCAGCAGCAGGGCGGGGACCAAGCAAGAGACCCAGTACTTC
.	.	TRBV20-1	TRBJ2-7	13	CSAVPILYYEQYF	TGCAGTGCCGTTCCGATCCTCTACTACGAGCAGTACTTC
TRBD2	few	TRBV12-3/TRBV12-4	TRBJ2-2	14	CASTPLGRTGELFF	TGTGCCAGCACCCCCCTCGGGAGGACCGGGGAGCTGTTTTTT
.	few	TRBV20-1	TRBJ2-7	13	CSASKGALYEQYF	TGCAGTGCTAGCAAAGGGGCGCTTTACGAGCAGTACTTC
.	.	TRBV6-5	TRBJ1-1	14	CASSLGLQNTEAFF	TGTGCCAGCAGTTTGGGACTACAGAACACTGAAGCTTTCTTT
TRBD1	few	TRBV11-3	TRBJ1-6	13	CASSWDRYSPLHF	TGTGCCAGCAGCTGGGACAGATATTCACCCCTCCACTTT
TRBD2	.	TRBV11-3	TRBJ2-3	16	CASSQGLAADTDTQYF	TGTGCCAGCAGCCAGGGACTAGCGGCTGACACAGATACGCAGTATTTT
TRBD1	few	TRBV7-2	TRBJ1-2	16	CASSSATGTAYYGYTF	TGTGCCAGCAGCTCCGCCACCGGGACAGCATACTATGGCTACACCTTC
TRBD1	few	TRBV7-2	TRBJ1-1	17	CASSPRGAGQGATEAFF	TGTGCCAGCAGCCCCCGAGGGGCGGGACAGGGGGCCACTGAAGCTTTCTTT
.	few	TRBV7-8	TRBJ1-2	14	CASSPDSYNYGYTF	TGTGCCAGCAGCCCTGACTCTTACAACTATGGCTACACCTTC
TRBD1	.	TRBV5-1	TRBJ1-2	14	CASFEPDRQGGYTF	TGCGCCAGCTTCGAACCCGATCGACAGGGTGGCTACACCTTC
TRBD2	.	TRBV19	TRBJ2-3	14	CASSIPGLEDTQYF	TGTGCCAGTAGTATACCAGGACTAGAAGATACGCAGTATTTT
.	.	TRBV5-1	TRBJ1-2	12	CASSWKGGGYTF	TGCGCCAGCAGCTGGAAGGGTGGCGGCTACACCTTC
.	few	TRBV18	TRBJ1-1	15	CASSPPASTNTEAFF	TGTGCCAGCTCACCACCGGCGTCGACGAACACTGAAGCTTTCTTT